Listed below are T cell receptor beta chains from one sample, sequenced in a study of blood T cell repertoires in COVID-19. Profiling relied on immunoSEQ multiplex PCR, and the TCRdb table lists in-frame clones only, not all of them. The sample lists 220,000 or so clones, approximately 85% seen once, with roughly 8% in the top ten. Sequenced material: peripheral blood. These receptors came from an elderly woman with COVID-19, enrolled during active disease. The CDR3 runs from the conserved cysteine through the conserved F or W. The D gene is left open where the match is weak. Only some rows state a clone size, as once, few, many or a class for expanded clones.

d_call,v_call,clone_size,j_call,cdr3_aa,cdr3_nt
TRBD2,TRBV6-5,-,TRBJ2-1,CASRMTSGVYNEQFF,TGTGCCAGCAGGATGACTAGCGGGGTCTACAATGAGCAGTTCTTC
-,TRBV6-5,-,TRBJ2-5,CASSWGVQETQYF,TGTGCCAGCAGCTGGGGGGTCCAAGAGACCCAGTACTTC
TRBD1,TRBV10-1,-,TRBJ2-7,CASSANRGPSEQYF,TGCGCCAGCAGTGCTAACAGGGGGCCGAGCGAGCAGTACTTC
-,TRBV7-2,-,TRBJ2-7,CASSLVGGQTYEQYF,TGTGCCAGCAGCTTAGTAGGCGGGCAGACCTACGAGCAGTACTTC
-,TRBV7-9,-,TRBJ2-1,CASGIGDNEQFF,TGTGCCAGCGGTATAGGGGACAATGAGCAGTTCTTC
-,TRBV25-1,-,TRBJ1-1,CASGYDPRAGTEAFF,TGTGCCAGCGGGTACGACCCTCGGGCGGGAACTGAAGCTTTCTTT
TRBD2,TRBV9,-,TRBJ2-3,CASTPGGTTDTQYF,TGTGCCAGCACCCCCGGGGGGACCACAGATACGCAGTATTTT
TRBD1,TRBV10-3,-,TRBJ1-1,CAIRPQVGQGLRGTEAFF,TGTGCCATCAGGCCCCAAGTGGGACAGGGGCTTAGGGGCACTGAAGCTTTCTTT
TRBD2,TRBV3-1/TRBV3-2,-,TRBJ2-1,CASSQEAGGNEQFF,TGTGCCAGCAGCCAAGAGGCGGGGGGCAATGAGCAGTTCTTC
-,TRBV11-3,-,TRBJ1-4,CASSLGLGEATNEKLFF,TGTGCCAGCAGCTTAGGTTTGGGAGAGGCGACTAATGAAAAACTGTTTTTT
-,TRBV6-1,-,TRBJ1-2,CASSEARLGDYGYTF,TGTGCCAGCAGTGAAGCCAGACTTGGTGACTATGGCTACACCTTC
TRBD1,TRBV11-3,once,TRBJ2-3,CASSFGQGSTDTQYF,TGTGCCAGCAGCTTTGGACAGGGTAGCACAGATACGCAGTATTTT
-,TRBV7-9,-,TRBJ1-5,CASSSTGSNQPQHF,TGTGCCAGCAGCTCCACAGGGAGCAATCAGCCCCAGCATTTT
TRBD1,TRBV4-1,-,TRBJ1-2,CASSPGTGRYGYTF,TGCGCCAGCAGCCCCGGGACAGGACGATATGGCTACACCTTC
-,TRBV19,few,TRBJ1-2,CASSIGQSRYGYTF,TGTGCCAGTAGTATTGGGCAATCTCGTTATGGCTACACCTTC
TRBD1,TRBV6-6,-,TRBJ2-7,CASRGTASYEQYF,TGTGCCAGCAGGGGGACAGCATCATACGAGCAGTACTTC
TRBD2,TRBV5-1,-,TRBJ2-5,CASSLSPMSGRRGFQETQYF,TGCGCCAGCAGCTTGTCCCCCATGAGCGGGAGGAGGGGATTTCAAGAGACCCAGTACTTC
TRBD2,TRBV7-9,-,TRBJ2-3,CASSLSTSGTTDTQYF,TGTGCCAGCAGCTTATCCACTAGCGGGACCACAGATACGCAGTATTTT
-,TRBV28,-,TRBJ1-2,CASTHRATNYGYTF,TGTGCCAGCACCCACCGCGCCACTAACTATGGCTACACCTTC
-,TRBV10-3,-,TRBJ1-4,CAISEKGSNEKLFF,TGTGCCATCAGTGAAAAGGGGTCTAATGAAAAACTGTTTTTT
-,TRBV7-9,once,TRBJ2-2,CASSLEGVTGELFF,TGTGCCAGCAGCTTAGAAGGGGTCACCGGGGAGCTGTTTTTT
-,TRBV20-1,-,TRBJ2-4,CSASGASSSIQYF,TGCAGTGCTAGTGGGGCCTCGAGTTCCATTCAGTACTTC
-,TRBV6-5,few,TRBJ1-5,CATIPGYNQPQHF,TGTGCCACTATCCCGGGGTACAATCAGCCCCAGCATTTT
-,TRBV6-5,once,TRBJ2-5,CASSYPTGEGEETQYF,TGTGCCAGCAGTTACCCGACAGGGGAGGGGGAAGAGACCCAGTACTTC
-,TRBV6-5,-,TRBJ2-2,CASSPIDRSGELFF,TGTGCCAGCAGTCCGATTGACAGGTCCGGGGAGCTGTTTTTT
-,TRBV30,-,TRBJ1-6,CAWTHQGYNSPLHF,TGTGCCTGGACCCACCAGGGCTATAATTCACCCCTCCACTTT
-,TRBV7-9,-,TRBJ1-2,CASSFGDLMGYGYTF,TGTGCCAGCAGCTTTGGAGACTTAATGGGCTATGGCTACACCTTC
TRBD2,TRBV5-4,-,TRBJ2-7,CASSRGTAGGGPPYEQYF,TGTGCCAGCAGCCGCGGGACAGCGGGGGGAGGACCCCCCTACGAGCAGTACTTC
-,TRBV7-7,-,TRBJ2-2,CASSSSASGELFF,TGTGCTAGCAGCTCCAGCGCGAGCGGGGAGCTGTTTTTT
-,TRBV11-3,-,TRBJ2-3,CASSLGALTDTQYF,TGTGCCAGCAGCTTGGGGGCCTTGACAGATACGCAGTATTTT
-,TRBV2,-,TRBJ1-5,CASSDQGAGNQPQHF,TGTGCCAGCAGTGACCAGGGTGCGGGAAATCAGCCCCAGCATTTT
TRBD1,TRBV19,-,TRBJ1-1,CASSPRQGRDTEAFF,TGTGCCAGTAGTCCCCGACAGGGTAGGGACACTGAAGCTTTCTTT
-,TRBV4-2,-,TRBJ1-3,CASSPTGSGNTIYF,TGTGCCAGCAGCCCCACGGGGTCTGGAAACACCATATATTTT
TRBD2,TRBV2,-,TRBJ2-2,CASRTGTSGITGELFF,TGTGCCAGCAGGACCGGGACTAGCGGGATCACCGGGGAGCTGTTTTTT
TRBD2,TRBV18,-,TRBJ2-4,CASSPNGRAKNIQYF,TGTGCCAGCTCACCTAACGGGAGGGCCAAAAACATTCAGTACTTC
TRBD2,TRBV27,once,TRBJ2-5,CASSFTSGVQETQYF,TGTGCCAGCAGTTTCACTAGCGGGGTACAAGAGACCCAGTACTTC
TRBD1,TRBV6-5,-,TRBJ1-4,CASEDRGVEKLFF,TGTGCCAGCGAAGACAGGGGGGTCGAAAAACTGTTTTTT
-,TRBV6-5,-,TRBJ1-2,CASNSGFDYGYTF,TGTGCCAGCAACTCAGGGTTCGACTATGGCTACACCTTC
TRBD2,TRBV7-2,-,TRBJ2-2,CASSPPLAGEDTGELFF,TGTGCCAGCAGCCCCCCCCTAGCGGGAGAGGACACCGGGGAGCTGTTTTTT
TRBD2,TRBV6-6,-,TRBJ2-7,CASTKTSNIYEQYF,TGTGCCAGCACCAAGACTAGCAATATCTACGAGCAGTACTTC
TRBD1,TRBV10-3,-,TRBJ2-5,CAISAGGEETQYF,TGTGCCATCAGTGCAGGGGGCGAAGAGACCCAGTACTTC
-,TRBV21-1,-,TRBJ2-3,CASSYHIAGDDTDTQYF,TGTGCCAGCAGCTACCACATAGCGGGGGACGACACAGATACGCAGTATTTT
TRBD1,TRBV30,-,TRBJ1-1,CAWTRGGHEAFF,TGTGCCTGGACAAGAGGGGGCCATGAAGCTTTCTTT
-,TRBV5-6,-,TRBJ1-5,CASSRGYQPQHF,TGTGCCAGCAGCCGGGGGTATCAGCCCCAGCATTTT
-,TRBV4-3,-,TRBJ2-1,CASSQGKAVGSWQFF,TGCGCCAGCAGCCAAGGGAAGGCGGTAGGGAGTTGGCAGTTCTTC
TRBD2,TRBV9,-,TRBJ2-5,CASSERLAAAPQYF,TGTGCCAGCAGCGAGAGACTAGCGGCCGCCCCCCAGTACTTC
-,TRBV18,-,TRBJ2-5,CASSPGQIQETQYF,TGTGCCAGCTCCCCGGGACAAATACAAGAGACCCAGTACTTC
-,TRBV15,-,TRBJ1-2,CATSRGLLDGYTF,TGTGCCACCAGCAGGGGACTTCTGGATGGCTACACCTTC
TRBD1,TRBV5-1,-,TRBJ1-6,CASSIGTGENSPLHF,TGCGCCAGCAGCATCGGGACAGGGGAGAATTCACCCCTCCACTTT
-,TRBV7-9,many,TRBJ1-3,CASSLGGRGGNTIYF,TGTGCCAGCAGCTTAGGGGGGCGCGGTGGAAACACCATATATTTT
-,TRBV27,-,TRBJ1-4,CASSSNFGGGLRILFF,TGTGCCAGCAGTTCTAATTTTGGGGGGGGCCTGAGGATCTTGTTTTTT
TRBD1,TRBV5-1,-,TRBJ1-2,CASSPLGQGAKGRNYGYTF,TGCGCCAGCAGCCCTCTGGGACAGGGGGCGAAAGGTCGTAACTATGGCTACACCTTC
TRBD1,TRBV6-1,-,TRBJ1-2,CASSETAGGAPRGYTF,TGTGCCAGCAGTGAAACAGCAGGGGGTGCCCCGAGGGGCTACACCTTC
-,TRBV12-5,-,TRBJ1-2,CASGLASGFRNYGYTF,TGTGCTAGTGGTTTGGCGTCAGGGTTCCGAAACTATGGCTACACCTTC
-,TRBV9,few,TRBJ2-1,CASSVASLQSEQFF,TGTGCCAGCAGCGTAGCTAGCTTACAATCTGAGCAGTTCTTC